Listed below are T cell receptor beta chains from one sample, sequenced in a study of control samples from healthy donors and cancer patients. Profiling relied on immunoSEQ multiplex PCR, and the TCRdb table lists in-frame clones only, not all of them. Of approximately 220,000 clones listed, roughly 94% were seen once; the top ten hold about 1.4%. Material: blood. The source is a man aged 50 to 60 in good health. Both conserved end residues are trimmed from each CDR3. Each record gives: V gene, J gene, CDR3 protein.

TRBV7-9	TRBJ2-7	ASSRDTDEQY
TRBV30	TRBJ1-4	AWEPYSVGEKLF
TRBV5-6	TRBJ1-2	ASGPGQGATRAGYT
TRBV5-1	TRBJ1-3	ASSLAGTGGSGNTIY
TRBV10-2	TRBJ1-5	ASSESSYNQPQH
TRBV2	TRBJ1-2	PSNSRTGDNYGYT
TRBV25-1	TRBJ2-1	ASSEFNEQF
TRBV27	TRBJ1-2	ASSQYQIIGNYGYT
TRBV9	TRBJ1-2	ASSVDTNYGYT
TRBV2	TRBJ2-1	ASTEAGSSYNEQF
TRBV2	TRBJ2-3	ASRYPSTDTQY
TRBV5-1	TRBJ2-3	ASRGAVSTDTQY
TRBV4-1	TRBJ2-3	ASSQDRGQKEHTQY
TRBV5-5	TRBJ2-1	ASSPGQGSSYNEQF
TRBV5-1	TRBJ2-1	ASSAGQSGRDEQF
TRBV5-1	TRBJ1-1	ASSGTGRANTEAF